One sample yielded the 22 T cell receptor beta chains listed below, sequenced in a study of T cells expressing NK-cell markers (dated by TCRdb to 2018 to 2020). The library was made by 5' RACE. Sequencing took place on an Illumina HiSeq 2000. TCRdb reprocessed the reads; each CDR3 protein sequence makes one entry, and DNA is unavailable. The sample's records list some 140,000 distinct CDR3 sequences. 37% of the sample belongs to the ten largest clones. Input material: blood T cells: a sorted CD56 or NKG2C T cell subset, CD4+ or CD8+ T cells, or bulk PBMC T cells (not recorded which). The receptor source for this set is a woman in her forties or fifties in good health. Donor details come from another sample of the same person, matched by shared clones.

The rearrangement links TRBV12-3 or TRBV12-4 to TRBJ2-2; TCRdb names TRBD1, which stays unverified in the absence of DNA. CDR3 length equals 17 residues. This chain's CDR3 is CASSLDRDRPSTGELFF.

The chain carries TRBV14 and TRBJ2-7. This CDR3 region has 11 residues. Germline-derived CDR1 and CDR2 are SGHDN and FVKESK. The CDR3 here is CASSYGPEQYF. The entire variable domain, with the rest obtained from reference TRBV14 and TRBJ2-7, is as follows: EAGVTQFPSHSVIEKGQTVTLRCDPISGHDNLYWYRRVMGKEIKFLLHFVKESKQDESGMPNNRFLAERTGGTYSTLKVQPAELEDSGVYFCASSYGPEQYFGPGTRLTVT.

The chain has TRBV2 and TRBJ1-1; the TRBD1 assignment by TCRdb is unverifiable without DNA. The CDR3 runs 15 residues. Per germline, CDR1 SNHLY and CDR2 FYNNEI. The CDR3 loop is CASSGTGGGNTEAFF.

The rearrangement links TRBV20-1 to TRBJ2-3; the D gene TCRdb calls, TRBD2, cannot be checked with no DNA. CDR1 DFQATT and CDR2 SNEGSKA come from the germline V gene (reference sequence). This CDR3 comprises 17 residues. The chain's CDR3 is CSARDGGLAGSTDTQYF.

V usage is TRBV28 and J usage is TRBJ1-5; checking the TCRdb D call of TRBD1 is not possible without DNA. CDR1 and CDR2 (germline): MDHEN, SYDVKM. CDR3 length: 14 amino acids. The CDR3 protein is CASSLGQGGKPQHF.

The chain couples TRBV9 to TRBJ1-1. This CDR3 comprises 14 residues. Germline CDR1 and CDR2: SGDLS and YYNGEE. The CDR3 loop is CASSVVLGNTEAFF. The complete variable domain, with remaining parts taken from reference TRBV9 and TRBJ1-1, reads DSGVTQTPKHLITATGQRVTLRCSPRSGDLSVYWYQQSLDQGLQFLIQYYNGEERAKGNILERFSAQQFPDLHSELNLSSLELGDSALYFCASSVVLGNTEAFFGQGTRLTVV.

The chain recombines TRBV4-2 with TRBJ2-1; checking the TCRdb D call of TRBD2 is not possible without DNA. Germline values: CDR1 LGHNA, CDR2 YNFKEQ. The CDR3 totals 16 residues. The CDR3 loop is CASSLRNTGATDEQFF.

The chain recombines TRBV27 with TRBJ2-1; the D gene TCRdb calls, TRBD1, cannot be checked with no DNA. The CDR3 is 16 residues long. Germline lookup yields CDR1 MNHEY and CDR2 SMNVEV (reference sequence). Here the CDR3 reads CASSPWGTGLYNEQFF.

The CDR3 here is CASSQRNSLTEAFF. This chain uses TRBV4-1 with TRBJ1-1; TCRdb's D gene call, TRBD1, goes unchecked for lack of DNA. This CDR3 has 14 residues. CDR1 is MGHRA, CDR2 YSYEKL, per germline.

The chain employs TRBV6-1 and TRBJ2-1; TCRdb's assignment of TRBD2 cannot be checked, as there is no DNA. The CDR3 is made up of 14 amino acids. Germline V CDR1 and CDR2: MNHNS, SASEGT. The CDR3 sequence: CAVAGGPGGNEQFF.

The J gene is TRBJ2-4, the V gene TRBV20-1; checking the TCRdb D call of TRBD2 is not possible without DNA. The CDR3 extends over 14 amino acids. Germline CDR1 reads DFQATT; CDR2 reads SNEGSKA (reference sequence). CDR3 loop: CSARPGGGKNIQYF.

This rearrangement joins TRBV27 to TRBJ2-1; TCRdb proposes TRBD2, but this gene call is untestable without DNA. The CDR3 covers 15 residues. Looked up from germline, CDR1 is MNHEY and CDR2 is SMNVEV (reference sequence). The CDR3 sequence: CASSFGTSGRNEQFF.

The J gene is TRBJ2-6, the V gene TRBV13; TCRdb picks TRBD2, but there is no DNA to check that call. The V gene's germline CDR1 is PRHDT and CDR2 FYEKMQ (reference sequence). There are 17 residues in the CDR3. The CDR3 sequence: CASSPGLLLSGANVLTF. Combining the CDR3 with reference TRBV13 and TRBJ2-6 gives the whole variable domain AAGVIQSPRHLIKEKRETATLKCYPIPRHDTVYWYQQGPGQDPQFLISFYEKMQSDKGSIPDRFSAQQFSDYHSELNMSSLELGDSALYFCASSPGLLLSGANVLTFGAGSRLTVL.

The chain combines TRBV24-1 with TRBJ2-5; TCRdb outputs TRBD1, but without DNA this stays unchecked. The CDR3 has 17 amino acids. Germline V gene data show CDR1 as KGHDR and CDR2 as SFDVKD. CDR3 in amino acids: CATSDPGGPILQETQYF.

This rearrangement joins TRBV4-2 to TRBJ2-2; TCRdb proposes TRBD1, but this gene call is untestable without DNA. The CDR3 totals 16 residues. CDR1 is LGHNA, CDR2 YNFKEQ, per germline. The CDR3 region is CASSPLRGSNTGELFF.

This chain joins TRBV5-1 and TRBJ2-1; TCRdb selects TRBD2, and the lack of DNA leaves this call unchecked. CDR3 length equals 20 residues. The germline gives CDR1 SGHRS, CDR2 YFSETQ. The CDR3 loop is CASSYPPGLAGVVSYNEQFF.

V is TRBV7-9 and J is TRBJ2-1; the D gene TCRdb calls, TRBD1, cannot be checked with no DNA. Germline CDR1 SEHNR, CDR2 FQNEAQ (reference sequence). The CDR3 loop spans 15 amino acids. The CDR3 reads CASTDRDSSYNEQFF.

CDR3 amino acids: CASSYFPGQDYGYTF. The chain joins TRBV6-5 to TRBJ1-2; the D call of TRBD1 rests on TCRdb alone, since no DNA is present to check it. The CDR3 is made up of 15 amino acids. Germline V gives CDR1 MNHEY, CDR2 SVGAGI.

The V gene is TRBV7-6, the J gene TRBJ2-3; TCRdb's assignment of TRBD1 cannot be checked, as there is no DNA. Germline values: CDR1 SGHVS, CDR2 FNYEAQ. This CDR3 contains 15 residues. The CDR3 loop reads CASSLEAIWGDTQYF.

The rearrangement uses TRBV29-1 and TRBJ2-2; checking the TCRdb D call of TRBD2 is not possible without DNA. Germline V lookup: CDR1 SQVTM, CDR2 ANQGSEA. There are 14 residues in the CDR3. The chain's CDR3 is CSVVEGTNTGELFF.

CDR3 sequence: CASGYRGQHRRYSNQPQHF. This rearrangement joins TRBV11-2 to TRBJ1-5; with no DNA, the TCRdb D assignment of TRBD1 cannot be verified. This CDR3 has 19 residues. Germline CDR1 and CDR2: SGHAT and FQNNGV.

This chain connects TRBV12-3 or TRBV12-4 to TRBJ1-2; absent DNA, TCRdb's TRBD1 call cannot be checked. The CDR3 runs 13 residues. CDR3 region: CASSTGANYGYTF.